The 25 T cell receptor beta chains below were found in one sample sequenced in a study of somatic mutations in cytotoxic T cells in rheumatoid arthritis. Data came from immunoSEQ multiplex PCR; TCRdb stores just in-frame clones and leaves some out. The repertoire consists of 15,000 to 20,000 clones, with about four fifths occurring once and the leading ten covering approximately 15%. What was sequenced was CD8+ T cells sorted from blood. The receptors originated from a woman aged 45-65 years with rheumatoid arthritis.

The V gene is TRBV9, the J gene TRBJ2-1; maybe TRBD1 (5 bases). The CDR3 totals 13 residues. Looked up from germline, CDR1 is SGDLS and CDR2 is YYNGEE. The germline V and J ends were trimmed by 0 bases and 6 bases, with 7 bases remaining between them. CDR3 nucleotides: TGTGCCAGCAGCGTAGGTCAGGGCAATGAGCAGTTCTTC. Amino acid sequence: CASSVGQGNEQFF. Drawing the rest from reference TRBV9 and TRBJ2-1, the complete variable domain is DSGVTQTPKHLITATGQRVTLRCSPRSGDLSVYWYQQSLDQGLQFLIQYYNGEERAKGNILERFSAQQFPDLHSELNLSSLELGDSALYFCASSVGQGNEQFFGPGTRLTVL.

This chain connects TRBV7-3 to TRBJ2-3, with 7 bases matching TRBD2. Unmatched junction bases numbered 2, after V lost 1 base and J lost 1 base. Per the germline V gene, CDR1 is SGHTA and CDR2 is FQGTGA. The CDR3 sequence is 15 residues long. The CDR3 is CASSLKAGGTDTQYF. The CDR3 bases are TGTGCCAGCAGCTTAAAGGCGGGGGGCACAGATACGCAGTATTTT.

By its share, this clone is medium-sized. CDR3 nucleotides: TGTGCCAGCAGTTTATCAAGGGGATTGCTAAACATTCAGTACTTC. Protein: CASSLSRGLLNIQYF. The chain couples TRBV27 to TRBJ2-4; weak D call: TRBD1 (5 bases). In germline, CDR1 is MNHEY, CDR2 SMNVEV (reference sequence). CDR3 size: 15 residues. Trimming took off 0 bases at V and 6 bases at J, with 12 bases between the two ends.

This chain joins TRBV7-2 and TRBJ1-2; 8 bases are a match to TRBD1. Germline V gives CDR1 SGHTA, CDR2 FQGNSA. This CDR3 comprises 17 residues. J gave up 0 bases and V 5 bases, and 11 bases lay outside the gene matches. The chain's CDR3 is CASSSRTGYASNYGYTF. The DNA for the CDR3 is TGTGCCAGCAGCAGTCGGACAGGGTACGCATCTAACTATGGCTACACCTTC.

This clone was picked up one time. V usage is TRBV15 and J usage is TRBJ1-1; D is perhaps TRBD1 (5 bases). CDR1 and CDR2 (germline): LNHNV, YYDKDF (reference sequence). V lost 3 bases and J 1 base, leaving 12 bases between the germline ends. The length of the CDR3 is 15 residues. The CDR3 nucleotides read TGTGCCACCAGCAGGGGAGAGACAGCGAACACTGAAGCTTTCTTT. As protein: CATSRGETANTEAFF. Full variable domain (outside the CDR3, taken from reference TRBV15 and TRBJ1-1): DAMVIQNPRYQVTQFGKPVTLSCSQTLNHNVMYWYQQKSSQAPKLLFHYYDKDFNNEADTPDNFQSRRPNTSFCFLDIRSPGLGDTAMYLCATSRGETANTEAFFGQGTRLTVV.

This clone appeared a single time. The chain has TRBV2 and TRBJ2-3, with D possibly matching TRBD1 (5 bases). Germline CDR1 SNHLY, CDR2 FYNNEI. CDR3 size: 15 residues. Trimming removed 6 bases at V and 4 bases at J, with 17 bases between. DNA for the CDR3: TGTGCCAGCAGCCATCAGGGTCCCCGGGCAGATACGCAGTATTTT. Encoded protein: CASSHQGPRADTQYF.

The chain carries TRBV28 and TRBJ2-7; TRBD2 agrees at 16 bases. The junction had 6 bases not matched to a gene; V was cut back by 2 bases and J by 8 bases. Germline CDR1 is MDHEN and CDR2 is SYDVKM. There are 16 residues in the CDR3. In DNA, the CDR3 is TGTGCCAGCAGTTTAGAAGGGGGACTAGCGGGAGGGAAGCAGTACTTC. This codes for CASSLEGGLAGGKQYF. Filled out from reference TRBV28 and TRBJ2-7, the complete variable domain reads DVKVTQSSRYLVKRTGEKVFLECVQDMDHENMFWYRQDPGLGLRLIYFSYDVKMKEKGDIPEGYSVSREKKERFSLILESASTNQTSMYLCASSLEGGLAGGKQYFGPGTRLTVT.

This clone was recorded a few times. V gene TRBV4-1 combines with J gene TRBJ1-1; tentatively, D is TRBD1 (5 bases). This CDR3 is 14 amino acids long. CDR1 MGHRA and CDR2 YSYEKL come from the germline V gene. Trimming took off 3 bases at V and 4 bases at J, with 12 bases between the two ends. The CDR3 sequence: CASSHQAGSTEAFF. CDR3 in DNA: TGCGCCAGCAGCCACCAGGCAGGGAGCACTGAAGCTTTCTTT.

The gene calls are TRBV4-3 and TRBJ2-1; maybe TRBD2 (5 bases). The CDR3 contains 17 residues. Trimming pared 3 bases from V and 5 bases from J, leaving 20 bases between. CDR1 and CDR2 from the germline V gene are LGHNA and YSLEER. CDR3 sequence (DNA): TGCGCCAGCAGCCAGTTAAGCAGGCAGGAGGTCCACAATGAGCAGTTCTTC. This translates into CASSQLSRQEVHNEQFF.

This rearrangement joins TRBV5-1 to TRBJ2-7; TRBD2 is a possible D gene (5 bases). CDR1 SGHRS and CDR2 YFSETQ come from the germline V gene. Trimming took off 5 bases at V and 2 bases at J, with 5 bases between the two ends. This CDR3 region has 11 residues. CDR3 bases: TGCGCCAGCAGGGGAGCCTACGAGCAGTACTTC. It translates to CASRGAYEQYF.

This clone was found a few times. V and J are TRBV14 and TRBJ1-2; 11 bases map to TRBD1. Per germline, CDR1 SGHDN and CDR2 FVKESK. This CDR3 contains 17 residues. V lost 3 bases to trimming and J lost 2 bases; unmatched junction nucleotides: 8. CDR3 nucleotides: TGTGCCAGCAGCCAGGGACAGGGGGATAAACGGAACTATGGCTACACCTTC. Its translation: CASSQGQGDKRNYGYTF.

The chain couples TRBV7-9 to TRBJ1-1; 11 nucleotides line up with TRBD1. The CDR3 has 15 amino acids. Germline lookup yields CDR1 SEHNR and CDR2 FQNEAQ (reference sequence). After removal of 5 bases from V and 3 bases from J, the junction contained 5 bases not matched to a gene. The CDR3 coding sequence is TGTGCCAGCAGCCGGGGACAGGGGGTCGACACTGAAGCTTTCTTT. Encoded protein: CASSRGQGVDTEAFF.

The chain joins TRBV10-3 to TRBJ1-1; possible D gene TRBD1, 5 bases. V dropped 0 bases and J dropped 0 bases, with 14 bases sitting between them. This CDR3 has 17 residues. Germline V gene data show CDR1 as ENHRY and CDR2 as SYGVKD. CDR3 DNA: TGTGCCATCAGTGAGTCAACGGGGCCTAGCATGAACACTGAAGCTTTCTTT. It yields the protein CAISESTGPSMNTEAFF.

V usage is TRBV5-1 and J usage is TRBJ2-7, with D perhaps TRBD2 (5 bases). This CDR3 is 14 amino acids long. V lost 2 bases and J 0 bases, leaving 9 bases between the germline ends. CDR1 is SGHRS and CDR2 is YFSETQ in the germline V gene. CDR3 residues: CASSLTRDSYEQYF. CDR3 sequence (DNA): TGCGCCAGCAGCTTAACACGGGACTCCTACGAGCAGTACTTC.

The V and J genes are TRBV30 and TRBJ2-3; TRBD2 might be the D (5 bases). The V and J ends lost 1 base and 2 bases respectively, with 7 bases between them. CDR3 length: 13 residues. CDR1 and CDR2 from the germline V gene are GTSNPN and SVGIG (reference sequence). The CDR3 DNA reads as TGTGCCTGGAGTGGCCGGGACACAGATACGCAGTATTTT. Translation gives CAWSGRDTDTQYF.

The CDR3 loop is CASSFPEQFF. The CDR3 nucleotides are TGTGCCAGCAGTTTCCCTGAGCAGTTCTTC. V and J are TRBV27 and TRBJ2-1, with D unresolved. Germline-derived CDR1 and CDR2 are MNHEY and SMNVEV (reference sequence). The ends were cut back, 3 bases at V and 9 bases at J, with 3 bases in the middle. CDR3 length: 10 amino acids.

This clone is a singleton in its sample. The V and J genes are TRBV27 and TRBJ2-1, with D unresolved. The germline V and J ends were trimmed by 5 bases and 0 bases, with 5 bases remaining between them. Per the germline V gene, CDR1 is MNHEY and CDR2 is SMNVEV (reference sequence). The CDR3 runs to 13 residues. The CDR3 bases are TGTGCCAGCAGTACGAGCTCCTACAATGAGCAGTTCTTC. Amino acid sequence: CASSTSSYNEQFF.

This sequence joins TRBV5-1 and TRBJ2-3; 9 nucleotides match TRBD1. The CDR3 has 15 amino acids. V was pared by 4 bases and J by 8 bases, with 11 bases of the junction left unmatched. Germline V gene lookup returns CDR1 SGHRS and CDR2 YFSETQ. This CDR3 reads CASSPGTGSTLTQYF. CDR3 coding DNA: TGCGCCAGCAGCCCAGGGACAGGGTCGACACTTACGCAGTATTTT.

The V call is TRBV6-5, the J call TRBJ1-4, with D perhaps matching TRBD1 (6 bases). V was clipped by 8 bases and J by 5 bases, with 18 bases between them. The CDR3 spans 15 residues. Germline CDR1 and CDR2: MNHEY and SVGAGI. The CDR3 nucleotides read TGTGCCAGCGCCCGGGGACCGGGACAAAATGAAAAACTGTTTTTT. This translates into CASARGPGQNEKLFF.

The rearrangement joins TRBV12-5 to TRBJ2-2; tentatively, D is TRBD1 or TRBD2 (5 bases each). The CDR3 loop spans 14 amino acids. Germline V lookup: CDR1 LGHNT, CDR2 FRNRAP. V was shortened by 7 bases and J by 7 bases, with 16 bases between the two germline ends. The CDR3 protein is CASVLARESGELFF. CDR3 sequence (DNA): TGTGCTAGTGTCCTCGCCAGGGAGAGCGGGGAGCTGTTTTTT.

The rearrangement joins TRBV6-1 to TRBJ2-7; D may correspond to TRBD1 or TRBD2 (5 bases each). Germline CDR1 MNHNS, CDR2 SASEGT. This CDR3 is built from 14 residues. Trimming pared 4 bases from V and 5 bases from J, leaving 15 bases between. CDR3 protein: CASSGDGSWDEQYF. The CDR3 DNA reads TGTGCCAGCAGTGGGGACGGCTCATGGGACGAGCAGTACTTC.

CDR3 sequence reads: CASSLRDTVGTEAFF. The CDR3 DNA follows: TGTGCCAGCAGCCTCCGGGACACGGTGGGCACTGAAGCTTTCTTT. V and J are TRBV14 and TRBJ1-1, with D perhaps TRBD1 (6 bases). Trimming shortened V by 4 bases and J by 4 bases, and 16 bases separated the two germline ends. The CDR3 totals 15 residues. Germline V gene sequence: CDR1 SGHDN, CDR2 FVKESK.

This clone was seen a single time. The chain is built from TRBV29-1 and TRBJ2-1, with 7 bases identical to TRBD2. This CDR3 region has 11 residues. Looked up from germline, CDR1 is SQVTM and CDR2 is ANQGSEA. Trimming took 7 bases from V and 6 from J; bases not matched to a gene: 3. CDR3: CSGTSANEQFF. The CDR3 nucleotides read TGCAGCGGAACTAGCGCCAATGAGCAGTTCTTC.

V and J are TRBV16 and TRBJ2-3; TRBD1 aligns across 10 bases. Germline CDR1 KGHSY, CDR2 FQNENV. After removal of 0 bases from V and 1 base from J, the junction contained 1 base not matched to a gene. This CDR3 spans 16 amino acids. The CDR3 nucleotides read TGTGCCAGCAGCCAATCCGGGACAGGGGGCACAGATACGCAGTATTTT. Translated, it gives CASSQSGTGGTDTQYF.

This clone was counted between two and nine times. This chain links TRBV5-5 with TRBJ2-7; 8 bases fit TRBD1. Germline values: CDR1 SGHKS, CDR2 YYEKEE (reference sequence). This CDR3 is 17 amino acids long. J gave up 8 bases and V 3 bases, and 19 bases lay outside the gene matches. CDR3 coding DNA: TGTGCCAGCAGCTCCCAACGAGGCGGACAGGGTCCCTTGCAGCAGTACTTC. Translating gives CASSSQRGGQGPLQQYF.